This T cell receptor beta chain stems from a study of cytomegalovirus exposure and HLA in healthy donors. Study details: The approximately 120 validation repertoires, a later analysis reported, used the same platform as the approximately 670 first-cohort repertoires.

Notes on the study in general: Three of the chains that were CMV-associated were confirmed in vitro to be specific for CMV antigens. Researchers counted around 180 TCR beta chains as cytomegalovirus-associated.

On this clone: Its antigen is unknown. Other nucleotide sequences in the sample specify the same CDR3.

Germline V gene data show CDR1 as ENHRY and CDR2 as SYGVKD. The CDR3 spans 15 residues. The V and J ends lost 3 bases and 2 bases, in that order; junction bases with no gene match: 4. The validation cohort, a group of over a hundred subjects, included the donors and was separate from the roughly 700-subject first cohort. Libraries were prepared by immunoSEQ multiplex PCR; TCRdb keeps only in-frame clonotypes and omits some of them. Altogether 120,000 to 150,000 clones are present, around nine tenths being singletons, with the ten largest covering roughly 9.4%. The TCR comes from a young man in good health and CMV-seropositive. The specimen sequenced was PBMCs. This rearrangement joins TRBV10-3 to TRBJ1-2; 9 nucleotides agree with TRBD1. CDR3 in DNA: TGTGCCATCAGTGAACCGGGACAGGGAAACTATGGCTACACCTTC. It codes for CAISEPGQGNYGYTF.